Below are 14 T cell receptor beta chains sequenced from a single sample in a study of lymphopenia after photon versus proton radiotherapy. Data came from immunoSEQ multiplex PCR; TCRdb stores just in-frame clones and leaves some out. Among tens of thousands of clones listed, approximately 84% were seen once. The specimen was peripheral blood, collected from a patient treated with photon-based radiotherapy. These receptors were obtained from a man in his forties with gastric cancer.

V usage is TRBV15 and J usage is TRBJ2-6; TRBD1 matches at 7 bases. Germline V CDR1 and CDR2: LNHNV, YYDKDF (reference sequence). The CDR3 is 20 amino acids. Unmatched junction bases numbered 12, after V lost 1 base and J lost 0 bases. CDR3 region: CATSRVRQGAISSGANVLTF. CDR3 coding DNA: TGTGCCACCAGCAGAGTGCGACAGGGCGCAATCAGCTCTGGGGCCAACGTCCTGACTTTC.

The chain employs TRBV4-1 and TRBJ2-1; D is undetermined. Germline V gives CDR1 MGHRA, CDR2 YSYEKL. The CDR3 totals 13 residues. V was clipped by 1 base and J by 3 bases, with 4 bases between them. CDR3 amino acids: CASSQANYNEQFF. CDR3 sequence (DNA): TGCGCCAGCAGCCAAGCGAACTACAATGAGCAGTTCTTC.

The chain carries TRBV7-2 and TRBJ1-6, with a possible D match to TRBD1 (5 bases). The ends were cut back, 5 bases at V and 10 bases at J, with 15 bases in the middle. This CDR3 is built from 14 residues. Germline V gene data show CDR1 as SGHTA and CDR2 as FQGNSA. This chain's CDR3 is CASSPSRVGSPLHF. The CDR3 nucleotides are TGTGCCAGCAGCCCATCCAGGGTAGGGTCACCCCTCCACTTT.

V usage is TRBV28 and J usage is TRBJ2-7, with TRBD2 matching over 7 bases. The V gene's germline CDR1 is MDHEN and CDR2 SYDVKM. The V gene end was trimmed by 5 bases and the J gene end by 7 bases; junction bases not matched to a gene: 2. CDR3 length: 11 amino acids. The CDR3 DNA is TGTGCCAGCAGTGGGGGAGGGGAGCAGTACTTC. Its translation: CASSGGGEQYF.

V usage is TRBV7-9 and J usage is TRBJ2-1; a weak D match, TRBD2 (5 bases). Germline V CDR1 and CDR2: SEHNR, FQNEAQ (reference sequence). The CDR3 runs 14 residues. The V gene lost 4 bases and the J gene lost 9 bases, with 16 bases spanning the gap. The CDR3 protein is CASSSKGPEGEQFF. The DNA of the CDR3 is TGTGCCAGCAGCTCCAAGGGCCCTGAGGGTGAGCAGTTCTTC. Full variable domain (remainder filled in from reference TRBV7-9 and TRBJ2-1): DTGVSQNPRHKITKRGQNVTFRCDPISEHNRLYWYRQTLGQGPEFLTYFQNEAQLEKSRLLSDRFSAERPKGSFSTLEIQRTEQGDSAMYLCASSSKGPEGEQFFGPGTRLTVL.

This chain uses TRBV11-2 with TRBJ1-4; no clear D gene. The CDR3 length is 15 residues. Germline V gene data show CDR1 as SGHAT and CDR2 as FQNNGV. V shed 4 bases and J shed 8 bases, with 17 bases lying between them. As DNA, the CDR3 is TGTGCCAGCAGCTCCCTCGAACAGCCTGGAGAAAAACTGTTTTTT. This translates into CASSSLEQPGEKLFF.

The J gene is TRBJ2-2, the V gene TRBV30; no clear D gene. The V end lost 3 bases, the J end lost 2 bases, and 10 bases lay between the germline ends. The CDR3 runs to 14 residues. Germline CDR1 is GTSNPN and CDR2 is SVGIG (reference sequence). The CDR3 protein is CAWRYSPNTGELFF. The CDR3 region has the DNA TGTGCCTGGAGGTACAGCCCCAACACCGGGGAGCTGTTTTTT.

The rearrangement joins TRBV5-1 to TRBJ2-1, with D unresolved. Trimming left V 1 base short and J 0 bases short, with 8 bases between. CDR1 and CDR2 (germline): SGHRS, YFSETQ. CDR3 length equals 15 residues. The CDR3, as DNA: TGCGCCAGCAGCTTGACACTGAGCTCCTACAATGAGCAGTTCTTC. Translation: CASSLTLSSYNEQFF.

This clone was seen a single time. The chain employs TRBV5-5 and TRBJ2-5; 8 nucleotides agree with TRBD1. CDR1 is SGHKS, CDR2 YYEKEE, per germline (reference sequence). There are 13 residues in the CDR3. V gave up 4 bases and J gave up 5 bases; unmatched junction bases: 4. The CDR3 here is CASSDRGLETQYF. DNA for the CDR3: TGTGCCAGCAGCGACAGGGGATTGGAGACCCAGTACTTC.

The V gene is TRBV29-1, the J gene TRBJ1-2, with D uncertain. The ends were cut back, 3 bases at V and 4 bases at J, with 12 bases in the middle. This CDR3 is 13 amino acids long. CDR1 is SQVTM and CDR2 is ANQGSEA in the germline V gene. DNA of the CDR3: TGCAGCGTTGACCGCGCAAGAGGCTATGGCTACACCTTC. It translates to CSVDRARGYGYTF.

This clone showed up just a few times. The V and J genes are TRBV29-1 and TRBJ1-1; no definite D call. Trimming took 7 bases from V and 0 from J, leaving 9 bases between them. Per the germline V gene, CDR1 is SQVTM and CDR2 is ANQGSEA. This CDR3 comprises 12 residues. In DNA, the CDR3 is TGCAGCGCCCGGACGGTGAACACTGAAGCTTTCTTT. It codes for CSARTVNTEAFF.

The genes are TRBV14 and TRBJ2-4; D tentatively reads TRBD1 or TRBD2 (5 bases each). V was trimmed by 1 base and J by 2 bases, leaving 12 bases between them. This CDR3 is built from 16 residues. Per germline, CDR1 SGHDN and CDR2 FVKESK. CDR3 DNA: TGTGCCAGCAGCCAAGCCGGGACGGCTTCCAAAAACATTCAGTACTTC. Its protein product is CASSQAGTASKNIQYF.

The rearrangement joins TRBV6-6 to TRBJ2-7; D may be TRBD1 (6 bases). Germline V gene lookup returns CDR1 MNHNY and CDR2 SVGAGI (reference sequence). Trimming left V 0 bases short and J 6 bases short, with 15 bases between. The length of the CDR3 is 15 residues. The CDR3 is CASSYSPDRPSEQYF. Here the CDR3 DNA reads TGTGCCAGCAGTTACTCGCCAGACAGGCCGTCCGAGCAGTACTTC.

This rearrangement joins TRBV5-1 to TRBJ2-5; D could derive from TRBD1 or TRBD2 (5 bases each). V was trimmed by 4 bases and J by 5 bases, leaving 18 bases between them. Germline CDR1 SGHRS, CDR2 YFSETQ. This CDR3 comprises 15 residues. The CDR3 is CASSPPGQDLETQYF. For the CDR3, the DNA is TGCGCCAGCAGCCCCCCGGGGCAGGACTTGGAGACCCAGTACTTC.